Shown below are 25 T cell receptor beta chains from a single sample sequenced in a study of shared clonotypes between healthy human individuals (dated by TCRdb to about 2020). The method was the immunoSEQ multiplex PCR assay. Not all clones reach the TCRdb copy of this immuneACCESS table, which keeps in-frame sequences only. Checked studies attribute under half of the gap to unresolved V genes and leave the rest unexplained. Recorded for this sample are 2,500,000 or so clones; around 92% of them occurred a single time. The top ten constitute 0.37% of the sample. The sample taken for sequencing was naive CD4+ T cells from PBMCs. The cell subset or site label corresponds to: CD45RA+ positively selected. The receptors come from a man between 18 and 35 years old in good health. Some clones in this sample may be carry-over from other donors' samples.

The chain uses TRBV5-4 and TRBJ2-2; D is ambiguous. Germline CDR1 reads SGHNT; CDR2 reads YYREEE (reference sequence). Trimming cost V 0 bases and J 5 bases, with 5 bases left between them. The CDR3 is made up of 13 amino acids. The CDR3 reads CASSLEATGELFF. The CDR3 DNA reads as TGTGCCAGCAGCTTGGAGGCAACCGGGGAGCTGTTTTTT.

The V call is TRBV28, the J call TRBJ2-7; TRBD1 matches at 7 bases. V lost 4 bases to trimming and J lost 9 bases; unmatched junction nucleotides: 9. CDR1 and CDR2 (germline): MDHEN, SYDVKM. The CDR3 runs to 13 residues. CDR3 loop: CASSSGGSTGQYF. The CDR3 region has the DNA TGTGCCAGCAGTTCAGGGGGTTCTACGGGGCAGTACTTC.

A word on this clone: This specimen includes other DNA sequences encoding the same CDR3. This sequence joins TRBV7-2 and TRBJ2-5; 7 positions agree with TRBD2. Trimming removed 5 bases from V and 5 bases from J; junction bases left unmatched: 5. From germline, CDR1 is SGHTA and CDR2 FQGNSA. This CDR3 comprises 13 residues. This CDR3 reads CASSRGSSETQYF. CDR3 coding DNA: TGTGCCAGCAGCCGCGGGAGTAGCGAGACCCAGTACTTC.

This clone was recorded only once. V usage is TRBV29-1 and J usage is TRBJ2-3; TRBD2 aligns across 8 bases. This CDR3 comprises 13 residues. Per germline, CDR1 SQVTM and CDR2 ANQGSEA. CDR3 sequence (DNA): TGCGGGGGGGGAGCGGGAGAAACAGATACGCAGTATTTT. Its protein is CGGGAGETDTQYF.

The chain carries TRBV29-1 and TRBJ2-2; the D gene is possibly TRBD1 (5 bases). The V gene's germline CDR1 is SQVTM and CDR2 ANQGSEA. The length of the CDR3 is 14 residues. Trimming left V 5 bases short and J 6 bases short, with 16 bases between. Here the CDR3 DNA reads TGCAGCGTTTTTAGGGCAGGGAAGGCCGGGGAGCTGTTTTTT. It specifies CSVFRAGKAGELFF.

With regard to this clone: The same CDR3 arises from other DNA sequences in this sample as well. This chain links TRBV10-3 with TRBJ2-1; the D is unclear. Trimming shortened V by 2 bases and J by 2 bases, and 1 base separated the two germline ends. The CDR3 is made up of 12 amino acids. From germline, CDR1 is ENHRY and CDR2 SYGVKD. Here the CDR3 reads CAISEPYNEQFF. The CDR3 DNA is TGTGCCATCAGTGAGCCCTACAATGAGCAGTTCTTC.

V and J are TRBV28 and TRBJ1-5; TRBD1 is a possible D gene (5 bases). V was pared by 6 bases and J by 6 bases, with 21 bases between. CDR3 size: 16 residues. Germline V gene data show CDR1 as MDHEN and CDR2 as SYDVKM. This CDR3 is CASRVSEQESVQPQHF. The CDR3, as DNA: TGTGCCAGCAGGGTTTCGGAACAGGAGTCCGTTCAGCCCCAGCATTTT.

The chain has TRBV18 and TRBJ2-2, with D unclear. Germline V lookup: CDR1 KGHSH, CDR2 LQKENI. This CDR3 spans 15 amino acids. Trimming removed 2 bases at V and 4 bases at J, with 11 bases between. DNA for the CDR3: TGTGCCAGCTCACCAGGGCCCTTCTTCACCGGGGAGCTGTTTTTT. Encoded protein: CASSPGPFFTGELFF.

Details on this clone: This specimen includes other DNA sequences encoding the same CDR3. DNA of the CDR3: TGTGCCAGTAGTATTCAAACTAGCAATCAGCCCCAGCATTTT. Translation: CASSIQTSNQPQHF. This chain joins TRBV19 and TRBJ1-5; D uncertain. This CDR3 has 14 amino acids. Germline V lookup: CDR1 LNHDA, CDR2 SQIVND (reference sequence). Trimming cost V 3 bases and J 0 bases, with 6 bases left between them.

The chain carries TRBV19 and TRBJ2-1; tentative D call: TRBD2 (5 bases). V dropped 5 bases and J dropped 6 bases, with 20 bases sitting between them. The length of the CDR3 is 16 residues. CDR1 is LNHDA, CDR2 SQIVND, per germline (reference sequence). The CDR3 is CASSEAGVLSSNEQFF. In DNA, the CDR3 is TGTGCCAGTAGTGAGGCCGGGGTGCTGAGCTCCAATGAGCAGTTCTTC.

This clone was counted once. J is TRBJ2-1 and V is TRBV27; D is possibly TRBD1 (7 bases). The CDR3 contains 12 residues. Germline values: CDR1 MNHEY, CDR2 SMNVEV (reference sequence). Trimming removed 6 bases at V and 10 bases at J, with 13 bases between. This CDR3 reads CASRQGRTEQFF. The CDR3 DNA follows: TGTGCCAGCAGACAGGGGAGGACCGAGCAGTTCTTC.

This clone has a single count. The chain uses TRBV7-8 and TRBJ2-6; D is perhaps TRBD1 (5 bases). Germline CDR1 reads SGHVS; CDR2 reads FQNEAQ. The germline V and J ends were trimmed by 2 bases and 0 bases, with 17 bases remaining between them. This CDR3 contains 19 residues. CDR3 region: CASSLTQFRVYSGANVLTF. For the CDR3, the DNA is TGTGCCAGCAGCTTAACCCAATTCAGGGTCTACTCTGGGGCCAACGTCCTGACTTTC.

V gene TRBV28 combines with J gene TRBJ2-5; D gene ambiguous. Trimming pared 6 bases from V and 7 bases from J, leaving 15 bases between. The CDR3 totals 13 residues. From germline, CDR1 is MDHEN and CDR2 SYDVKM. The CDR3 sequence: CASRNPKGGTQYF. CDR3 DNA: TGTGCCAGCAGAAACCCTAAAGGTGGGACCCAGTACTTC.

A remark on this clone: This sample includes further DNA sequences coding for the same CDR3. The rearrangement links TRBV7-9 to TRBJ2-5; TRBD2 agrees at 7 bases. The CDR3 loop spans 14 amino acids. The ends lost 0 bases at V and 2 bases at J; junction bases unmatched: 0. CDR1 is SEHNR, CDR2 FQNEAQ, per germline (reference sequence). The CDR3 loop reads CASSLAGGQETQYF. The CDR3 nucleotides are TGTGCCAGCAGCTTAGCGGGAGGGCAAGAGACCCAGTACTTC.

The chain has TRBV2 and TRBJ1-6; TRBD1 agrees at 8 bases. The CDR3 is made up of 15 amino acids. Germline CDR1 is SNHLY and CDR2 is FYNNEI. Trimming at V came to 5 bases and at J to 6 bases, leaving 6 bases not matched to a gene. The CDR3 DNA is TGTGCCAGCAGTCTTATAGACAGGGGTAATTCACCCCTCCACTTT. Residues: CASSLIDRGNSPLHF.

The CDR3 DNA reads TGTGCCAGCAGCGTAGACAGGCCCTATGGCTACACCTTC. It codes for CASSVDRPYGYTF. The chain joins TRBV2 to TRBJ1-2, with a weak D call TRBD1 (6 bases). This CDR3 has 13 residues. Germline CDR1 SNHLY, CDR2 FYNNEI. V shed 6 bases and J shed 4 bases, with 12 bases lying between them.

The CDR3 nucleotides read TGCGCCAGCAGGTTTGGTAGCGGGTCCCACCCCCAAGAGACCCAGTACTTC. Its translation: CASRFGSGSHPQETQYF. The V gene is TRBV5-1, the J gene TRBJ2-5, with 7 bases matching TRBD2. The ends lost 5 bases at V and 1 base at J; junction bases unmatched: 14. Germline loops: CDR1 SGHRS, CDR2 YFSETQ. This CDR3 spans 17 amino acids.

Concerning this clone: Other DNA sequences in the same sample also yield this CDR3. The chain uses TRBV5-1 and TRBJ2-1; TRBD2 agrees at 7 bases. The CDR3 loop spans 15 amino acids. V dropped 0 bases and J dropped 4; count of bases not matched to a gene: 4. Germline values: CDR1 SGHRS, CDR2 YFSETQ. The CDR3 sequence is CASSLGLADYNEQFF. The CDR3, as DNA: TGCGCCAGCAGCTTGGGACTAGCAGATTACAATGAGCAGTTCTTC.

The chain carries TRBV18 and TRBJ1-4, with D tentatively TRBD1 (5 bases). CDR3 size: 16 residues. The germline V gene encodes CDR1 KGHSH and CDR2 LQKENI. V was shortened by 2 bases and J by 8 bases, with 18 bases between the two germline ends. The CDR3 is CASSPTTGTDNEKLFF. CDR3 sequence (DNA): TGTGCCAGCTCACCAACTACCGGGACCGATAACGAAAAACTGTTTTTT.

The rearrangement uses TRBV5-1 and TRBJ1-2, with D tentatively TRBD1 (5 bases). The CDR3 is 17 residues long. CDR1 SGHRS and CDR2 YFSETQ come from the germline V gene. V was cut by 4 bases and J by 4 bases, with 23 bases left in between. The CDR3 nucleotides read TGCGCCAGCAGCCTGGGGGAGGTCATGAATTTATTCTATGGCTACACCTTC. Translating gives CASSLGEVMNLFYGYTF.

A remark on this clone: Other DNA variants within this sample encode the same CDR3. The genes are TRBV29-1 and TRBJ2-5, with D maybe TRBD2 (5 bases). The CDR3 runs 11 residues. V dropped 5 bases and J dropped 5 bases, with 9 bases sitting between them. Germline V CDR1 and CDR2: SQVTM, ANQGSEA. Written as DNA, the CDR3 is TGCAGCGTTTTGGGCGGGGAGACCCAGTACTTC. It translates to CSVLGGETQYF.

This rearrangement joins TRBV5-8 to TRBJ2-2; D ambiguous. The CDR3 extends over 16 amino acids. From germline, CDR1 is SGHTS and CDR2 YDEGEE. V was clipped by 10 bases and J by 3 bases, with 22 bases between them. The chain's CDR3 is CAASPSLRWDTGELFF. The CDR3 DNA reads TGTGCCGCAAGCCCCAGCCTAAGGTGGGACACCGGGGAGCTGTTTTTT.

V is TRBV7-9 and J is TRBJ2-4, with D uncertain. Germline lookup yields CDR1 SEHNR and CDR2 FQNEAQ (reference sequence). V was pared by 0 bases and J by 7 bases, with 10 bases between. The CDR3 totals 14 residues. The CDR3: CASSLAAQYNIQYF. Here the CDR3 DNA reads TGTGCCAGCAGCTTAGCGGCCCAGTATAACATTCAGTACTTC.

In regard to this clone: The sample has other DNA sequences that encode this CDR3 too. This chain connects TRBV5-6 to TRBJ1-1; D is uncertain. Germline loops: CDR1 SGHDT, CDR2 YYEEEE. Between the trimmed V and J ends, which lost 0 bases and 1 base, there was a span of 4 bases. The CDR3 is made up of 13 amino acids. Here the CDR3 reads CASSLAENTEAFF. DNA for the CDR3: TGTGCCAGCAGCTTGGCGGAGAACACTGAAGCTTTCTTT.

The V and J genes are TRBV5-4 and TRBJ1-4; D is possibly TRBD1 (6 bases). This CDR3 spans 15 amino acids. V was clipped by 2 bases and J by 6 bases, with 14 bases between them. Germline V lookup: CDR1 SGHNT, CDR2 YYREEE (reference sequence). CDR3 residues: CASSLGGALDEKLFF. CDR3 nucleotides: TGTGCCAGCAGCTTAGGGGGGGCGTTGGATGAAAAACTGTTTTTT.